Listed below are T cell receptor beta chains from one sample, sequenced in a study of blood T cell repertoires in COVID-19. Profiling relied on immunoSEQ multiplex PCR, and the TCRdb table lists in-frame clones only, not all of them. The data contain about 300,000 clones, 75% to 90% of them singletons. The source material was peripheral blood. These receptors were obtained from a woman in her forties or fifties with COVID-19, enrolled during active disease. Both conserved end residues are part of each CDR3. The D gene is left open where the match is weak. Clone size is given for some rows only: seen once, a few or many times, or a class if the clone is expanded.

clone size	V gene	D gene	J gene	CDR3 protein	CDR3 DNA
NA	TRBV24-1	TRBD2	TRBJ2-3	CATSESGINTDTQYF	TGTGCCACCAGTGAAAGCGGGATAAATACAGATACGCAGTATTTT
NA	TRBV27	TRBD1	TRBJ2-1	CASGRDRGRPGSRGKYNEQFF	TGTGCCAGCGGCCGGGACAGGGGGCGGCCCGGTTCGCGGGGCAAATACAATGAGCAGTTCTTC
once	TRBV7-8	TRBD2	TRBJ2-5	CASSFGGREETQYF	TGTGCCAGCAGCTTCGGCGGGAGGGAAGAGACCCAGTACTTC
many	TRBV19	NA	TRBJ2-7	CASRASATIFEQYF	TGTGCCAGCCGCGCGTCAGCGACTATATTTGAGCAGTACTTC
NA	TRBV5-4	TRBD2	TRBJ2-1	CASSPPSGSINEQFF	TGTGCCAGCAGCCCACCAAGCGGGAGTATCAATGAGCAGTTCTTC
NA	TRBV29-1	NA	TRBJ1-5	CSVGTAYNQPQHF	TGCAGCGTTGGGACAGCCTACAATCAGCCCCAGCATTTT
once	TRBV10-3	TRBD2	TRBJ2-7	CAISEPGSGSYEQYF	TGTGCCATCAGTGAGCCGGGTAGCGGGAGCTACGAGCAGTACTTC
NA	TRBV19	NA	TRBJ1-3	CASSTGRTAGNTIYF	TGTGCCAGTAGTACTGGACGGACAGCTGGAAACACCATATATTTT
NA	TRBV19	TRBD1	TRBJ1-3	CASSQRGGTGGSGNTIYF	TGTGCCAGTAGTCAAAGAGGGGGGACAGGGGGTTCTGGAAACACCATATATTTT
NA	TRBV9	NA	TRBJ2-3	CASSVAGVPRTDTQYF	TGTGCCAGCAGCGTAGCGGGAGTCCCCCGCACAGATACGCAGTATTTT
once	TRBV4-1	TRBD2	TRBJ2-1	CASSPKRLAGVGEQFF	TGCGCCAGCAGCCCAAAGAGACTAGCGGGAGTGGGTGAGCAGTTCTTC
NA	TRBV18	NA	TRBJ2-2	CASSPRSGQSNTGELFF	TGTGCCAGCTCACCGCGATCTGGACAGTCGAACACCGGGGAGCTGTTTTTT
NA	TRBV13	TRBD2	TRBJ2-7	CASSLALAAYEQYF	TGTGCCAGCAGCTTAGCTCTAGCGGCCTACGAGCAGTACTTC
NA	TRBV18	NA	TRBJ2-3	CASSPTQGWDTQYF	TGTGCCAGCTCACCAACCCAGGGGTGGGATACGCAGTATTTT
NA	TRBV7-9	TRBD2	TRBJ2-5	CASSLAAGGETQYF	TGTGCCAGCAGCTTAGCGGCGGGAGGAGAGACCCAGTACTTC
NA	TRBV18	NA	TRBJ1-1	CASSLDGEGTEAFF	TGTGCCAGCTCACTCGACGGTGAGGGCACTGAAGCTTTCTTT
NA	TRBV7-9	NA	TRBJ1-4	CASSSPLGGERTEKLFF	TGTGCCAGCAGTTCCCCATTAGGGGGGGAACGTACTGAAAAACTGTTTTTT
NA	TRBV9	NA	TRBJ2-5	CASSVVPKPGTQYF	TGTGCCAGCAGCGTAGTTCCGAAACCGGGGACCCAGTACTTC
once	TRBV2	TRBD1	TRBJ1-2	CASRPGQGPYTF	TGTGCCAGCAGGCCGGGACAGGGACCCTACACCTTC
NA	TRBV6-1	NA	TRBJ1-1	CASSETPGRLIF	TGTGCCAGCAGTGAAACCCCGGGGAGATTAATCTTT
NA	TRBV9	TRBD2	TRBJ2-7	CASSGGTSPYEQYF	TGTGCCAGCAGCGGTGGGACTAGCCCCTACGAGCAGTACTTC
NA	TRBV11-2	TRBD2	TRBJ2-3	CASSFTSGSFTDTQYF	TGTGCCAGCAGCTTTACTAGCGGGAGTTTCACAGATACGCAGTATTTT
once	TRBV10-1	TRBD1	TRBJ2-2	CATGDRNTGELFF	TGCGCCACCGGGGACAGGAACACCGGGGAGCTGTTTTTT
NA	TRBV13	NA	TRBJ2-7	CASTLEGIPYEQYF	TGTGCCAGCACATTGGAGGGAATACCCTACGAGCAGTACTTC
NA	TRBV6-6	TRBD2	TRBJ2-1	CASSRRTSGSSYNEQFF	TGTGCCAGCAGTCGTCGGACTAGCGGTAGCTCCTACAATGAGCAGTTCTTC
NA	TRBV2	NA	TRBJ1-4	CASSQTGATNEKLFF	TGTGCCAGCAGCCAGACAGGAGCAACTAATGAAAAACTGTTTTTT
NA	TRBV27	TRBD1	TRBJ1-6	CASSPSGTANSPLHF	TGTGCCAGCAGTCCATCCGGGACAGCGAATTCACCCCTCCACTTT
once	TRBV11-2	TRBD1	TRBJ2-7	CASSVGQAAYEQYF	TGTGCCAGCAGCGTGGGACAGGCAGCCTACGAGCAGTACTTC
NA	TRBV6-5	TRBD1	TRBJ2-1	CASSVRTGMDEQFF	TGTGCCAGCAGCGTACGGACAGGGATGGATGAGCAGTTCTTC
NA	TRBV6-5	NA	TRBJ1-1	CASRFPGRTEAFF	TGTGCCAGCAGATTTCCAGGGCGCACTGAAGCTTTCTTT
NA	TRBV15	NA	TRBJ2-7	CATSRGSYSYEQYF	TGTGCCACCAGCAGAGGTAGCTACTCCTACGAGCAGTACTTC
once	TRBV30	NA	TRBJ1-5	CAWSQDRFDQPQHF	TGTGCCTGGAGTCAGGACAGATTTGATCAGCCCCAGCATTTT
NA	TRBV6-2/TRBV6-3	NA	TRBJ2-1	CASSPGTAGEQFF	TGTGCCAGCAGCCCCGGGACAGCGGGTGAGCAGTTCTTC
NA	TRBV7-9	TRBD1	TRBJ1-3	CASSWGTGFSGNTIYF	TGTGCCAGCAGCTGGGGGACAGGGTTCTCTGGAAACACCATATATTTT
NA	TRBV5-1	NA	TRBJ2-2	CASTSKQGATGELFF	TGCGCCAGCACCTCCAAACAGGGAGCCACCGGGGAGCTGTTTTTT
NA	TRBV19	TRBD1	TRBJ1-5	CASSTSTGERDQPQHF	TGTGCCAGTAGTACCTCCACAGGGGAGAGGGATCAGCCCCAGCATTTT
NA	TRBV30	TRBD2	TRBJ2-1	CAWDSGGNEQFF	TGTGCCTGGGACTCGGGGGGCAATGAGCAGTTCTTC
NA	TRBV7-2	TRBD2	TRBJ2-3	CASSLVGTSGSTDTQYF	TGTGCCAGCAGCTTGGTGGGGACTAGCGGGAGCACAGATACGCAGTATTTT
NA	TRBV7-8	NA	TRBJ2-2	CASSRTRGTNTGELFF	TGTGCCAGCAGCCGTACCCGGGGGACGAACACCGGGGAGCTGTTTTTT
NA	TRBV5-4	NA	TRBJ1-1	CASSETVNTEAFF	TGTGCCAGCAGCGAGACAGTGAACACTGAAGCTTTCTTT
NA	TRBV7-3	TRBD2	TRBJ2-7	CASSPSSGSYHEQYF	TGTGCCAGCAGCCCTTCTAGCGGGAGTTACCACGAGCAGTACTTC
NA	TRBV27	TRBD1	TRBJ2-7	CASSLWGTVSYEQYF	TGTGCCAGCAGTTTATGGGGGACAGTCTCCTACGAGCAGTACTTC
NA	TRBV5-4	NA	TRBJ2-7	CASSHTGVNEQYF	TGTGCCAGCAGCCACACCGGGGTGAACGAGCAGTACTTC
NA	TRBV27	TRBD1	TRBJ2-7	CASRNPGQTSYEQYF	TGTGCCAGCAGGAATCCGGGACAGACCTCCTACGAGCAGTACTTC
NA	TRBV15	NA	TRBJ1-5	CATAILRTVDSNQPQHF	TGTGCCACCGCTATCCTTCGGACAGTTGATAGCAATCAGCCCCAGCATTTT
NA	TRBV5-6	TRBD1	TRBJ1-2	CASSLLRTGGAYGYTF	TGTGCCAGCAGCTTACTTCGGACAGGGGGGGCGTATGGCTACACCTTC
NA	TRBV11-3	TRBD2	TRBJ2-2	CASSLVSGKGTGELFF	TGTGCCAGCAGCTTGGTTAGCGGGAAAGGCACCGGGGAGCTGTTTTTT
NA	TRBV13	NA	TRBJ2-5	CASSVRDTSRIQYF	TGTGCCAGCAGCGTCCGGGACACTTCAAGAATCCAGTACTTC
NA	TRBV4-1	NA	TRBJ2-7	CASSQAVVRGAYEQYF	TGCGCCAGCAGCCAAGCTGTGGTCAGGGGGGCCTACGAGCAGTACTTC
once	TRBV7-8	NA	TRBJ1-2	CASSLVDRGYGYTF	TGTGCCAGCAGCTTAGTTGACCGGGGCTATGGCTACACCTTC
NA	TRBV30	NA	TRBJ1-3	CAWSVGGAIGNTIYF	TGTGCCTGGAGTGTAGGGGGGGCGATAGGAAACACCATATATTTT
NA	TRBV25-1	NA	TRBJ2-3	CASSDHVTQYF	TGTGCCAGCAGTGATCATGTTACGCAGTATTTT
NA	TRBV27	TRBD2	TRBJ2-1	CASSLMVSGNEQFF	TGTGCCAGCAGTTTAATGGTTAGCGGGAATGAGCAGTTCTTC
NA	TRBV19	TRBD1	TRBJ1-2	CASSETRGENYGYTF	TGTGCCAGTAGTGAGACCAGGGGGGAAAACTATGGCTACACCTTC
once	TRBV6-2/TRBV6-3	TRBD1	TRBJ2-3	CASSPAGGADTQYF	TGTGCCAGCAGCCCCGCAGGGGGCGCAGATACGCAGTATTTT
NA	TRBV7-9	TRBD1	TRBJ2-7	CASSLGDRGISYEQYF	TGTGCCAGCAGCCTCGGGGACAGGGGGATCTCCTACGAGCAGTACTTC
NA	TRBV27	TRBD1	TRBJ1-1	CASQSRTGDTITNTEAFF	TGTGCCAGCCAGTCCCGGACAGGGGACACTATCACGAACACTGAAGCTTTCTTT
once	TRBV4-1	NA	TRBJ1-5	CASSQVPPREGNQPQHF	TGCGCCAGCAGCCAAGTCCCCCCCAGGGAGGGAAATCAGCCCCAGCATTTT